Below, one T cell receptor (beta chain) is given with its context. The repertoire was sequenced with immunoSEQ multiplex PCR; TCRdb's copy has only in-frame clones and lacks some. The sample has about 200,000 clones, 83% seen once; the top ten hold approximately 4.9%. The source of the sample is a study of blood T cell repertoires in COVID-19. Across the whole study: From the United States, Italy and Spain came samples of acute and convalescent COVID-19.

This sequence originates from a woman in her forties or fifties who had been exposed to COVID-19. The source material was PBMCs or T cells enriched from blood (not recorded which).

CDR3 in amino acids: CASSESRQGKIYGYTF. CDR3 DNA: TGCGCCAGCAGTGAGTCAAGACAGGGCAAAATCTATGGCTACACCTTC. The rearrangement uses TRBV10-1 and TRBJ1-2, with 7 bases aligning to TRBD1. From germline, CDR1 is WNHNN and CDR2 SYGVQD (reference sequence). J lost 4 bases, V lost 0 bases, and 8 bases had no gene match. The CDR3 runs to 16 residues.